The rows below give T cell receptor beta chains drawn from one sample of a study of cytomegalovirus exposure and HLA in healthy donors. The table came from immunoSEQ multiplex PCR; TCRdb's copy has only in-frame clones and leaves some out. The table lists about 100,000 clones, approximately 76% of them singletons. The sequenced material came from PBMCs. Source of these receptors: a man aged 35 to 55 in good health and CMV-seronegative. CDR3s include the opening cysteine and the closing phenylalanine or tryptophan. A D gene is named only where the DNA matches it firmly. The listing skips clone size in some rows; elsewhere it reads once, few, many or a size class.

v_gene,d_gene,len,j_gene,abundance,CDR3aa,CDR3nt
TRBV7-2,TRBD1,16,TRBJ2-2,.,CASSPGQGARTGELFF,TGTGCCAGCAGCCCCGGACAGGGGGCCAGAACCGGGGAGCTGTTTTTT
TRBV19,TRBD1,15,TRBJ2-1,.,CASRTRGQGYNEQFF,TGTGCCAGTCGGACCCGCGGACAGGGGTACAATGAGCAGTTCTTC
TRBV19,TRBD1,13,TRBJ1-6,.,CASSATGVSPLHF,TGTGCCAGTAGTGCTACAGGGGTTTCACCCCTCCACTTT
TRBV5-4,TRBD1,15,TRBJ1-2,.,CASSSLTGMVYGYTF,TGTGCCAGCAGCTCCCTGACAGGGATGGTATATGGCTACACCTTC
TRBV5-1,.,13,TRBJ2-5,.,CASRKGVQETQYF,TGCGCCAGCAGGAAGGGGGTCCAAGAGACCCAGTACTTC
TRBV7-2,TRBD1,17,TRBJ1-3,.,CASSLRGQGAARNTIYF,TGTGCCAGCAGCCTACGGGGACAGGGGGCAGCAAGAAACACCATATATTTT
TRBV5-5,.,16,TRBJ2-7,once,CASSWATSAGALEQYF,TGTGCCAGCAGCTGGGCTACGTCTGCAGGGGCTCTCGAGCAGTACTTC
TRBV10-2,TRBD2,14,TRBJ2-3,.,CASSVAGGTDTQYF,TGCGCCAGCAGCGTAGCGGGGGGAACAGATACGCAGTATTTT
TRBV5-4,.,12,TRBJ2-1,once,CAYQGSYNEQFF,TGTGCCTATCAGGGGTCCTACAATGAGCAGTTCTTC
TRBV10-3,TRBD2,15,TRBJ2-3,.,CAIKPAGGSADTQYF,TGTGCCATCAAGCCGGCGGGGGGGAGCGCAGATACGCAGTATTTT
TRBV19,.,16,TRBJ2-5,.,CASSSRYDSREETQYF,TGTGCCAGTAGTTCTCGATACGACAGTCGCGAAGAGACCCAGTACTTC
TRBV7-9,.,14,TRBJ1-5,.,CASSLDRDPQPQHF,TGTGCCAGCAGCTTAGACAGGGACCCTCAGCCCCAGCATTTT
TRBV5-4,TRBD2,17,TRBJ2-2,.,CASSHHGGIVSSGELFF,TGTGCCAGCAGCCACCACGGGGGGATAGTTTCCTCCGGGGAGCTGTTTTTT
TRBV21-1,.,13,TRBJ1-1,.,CASSTPGGGMAFF,TGTGCCAGCAGCACTCCCGGGGGTGGTATGGCTTTCTTT
TRBV4-3,.,16,TRBJ2-2,.,CASSPGLLANTGELFF,TGCGCCAGCAGCCCCGGACTGCTCGCGAACACCGGGGAGCTGTTTTTT
TRBV28,.,15,TRBJ1-6,.,CASSTATLYNSPLHF,TGTGCCAGCAGCACCGCGACACTCTATAATTCACCCCTCCACTTT
TRBV5-5,.,15,TRBJ1-5,.,CASTQYGESNQPQHF,TGTGCCAGCACCCAATATGGGGAGAGCAATCAGCCCCAGCATTTT
TRBV30,TRBD1,14,TRBJ1-1,.,CAWSPGQGRTEAFF,TGTGCCTGGAGCCCCGGACAGGGGAGGACTGAAGCTTTCTTT
TRBV11-2,TRBD1,15,TRBJ2-7,few,CASSLDRDRGYEQYF,TGTGCCAGCAGCTTAGATCGGGACAGGGGCTACGAGCAGTACTTC
TRBV30,.,17,TRBJ1-6,.,CAWTPRGRSYYNSPLHF,TGTGCCTGGACCCCCAGGGGCAGGTCCTACTATAATTCACCCCTCCACTTT
TRBV4-3,TRBD1,14,TRBJ1-1,.,CASSQDGSDREVFF,TGCGCCAGCAGCCAAGATGGGTCGGACAGGGAGGTGTTTTTT
TRBV5-5,.,15,TRBJ2-1,.,CASSATASSYNEQFF,TGTGCCAGCAGCGCTACTGCAAGCTCCTACAATGAGCAGTTCTTC